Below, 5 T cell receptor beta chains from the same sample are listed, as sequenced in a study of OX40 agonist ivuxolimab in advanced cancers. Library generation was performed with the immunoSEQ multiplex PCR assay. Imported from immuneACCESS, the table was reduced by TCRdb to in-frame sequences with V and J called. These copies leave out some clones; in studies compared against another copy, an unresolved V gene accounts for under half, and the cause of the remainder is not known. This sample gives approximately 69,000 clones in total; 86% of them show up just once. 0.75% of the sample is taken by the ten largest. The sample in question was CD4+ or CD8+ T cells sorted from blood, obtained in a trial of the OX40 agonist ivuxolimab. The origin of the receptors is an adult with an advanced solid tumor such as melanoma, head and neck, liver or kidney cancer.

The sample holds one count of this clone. CDR3 DNA: TGCGCCAGCAGCCCCGGGCGGGAGACCCAGTACTTC. Protein: CASSPGRETQYF. The chain has TRBV5-1 and TRBJ2-5; the D is unclear. The CDR3 is 12 residues long. The germline gives CDR1 SGHRS, CDR2 YFSETQ. V shed 4 bases and J shed 5 bases, with 9 bases lying between them.

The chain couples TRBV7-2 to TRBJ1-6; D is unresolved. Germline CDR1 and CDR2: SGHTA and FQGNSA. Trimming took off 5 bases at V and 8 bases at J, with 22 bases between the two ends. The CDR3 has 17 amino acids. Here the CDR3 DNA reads TGTGCCAGCAGCCCAATTGGGCCCTTAACGGTGTATTCACCCCTCCACTTT. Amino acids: CASSPIGPLTVYSPLHF.

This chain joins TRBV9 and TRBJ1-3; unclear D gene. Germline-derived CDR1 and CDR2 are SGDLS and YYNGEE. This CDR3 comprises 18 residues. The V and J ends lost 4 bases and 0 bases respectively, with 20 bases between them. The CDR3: CASSPLPGRTHSGNTIYF. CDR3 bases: TGTGCCAGCAGCCCACTCCCCGGACGGACGCACTCTGGAAACACCATATATTTT. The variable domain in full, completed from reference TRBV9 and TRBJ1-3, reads DSGVTQTPKHLITATGQRVTLRCSPRSGDLSVYWYQQSLDQGLQFLIQYYNGEERAKGNILERFSAQQFPDLHSELNLSSLELGDSALYFCASSPLPGRTHSGNTIYFGEGSWLTVV.

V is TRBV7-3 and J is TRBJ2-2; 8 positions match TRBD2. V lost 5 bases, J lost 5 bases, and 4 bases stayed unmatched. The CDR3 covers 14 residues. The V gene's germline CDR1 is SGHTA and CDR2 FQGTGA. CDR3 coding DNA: TGTGCCAGCAGCCCTCAGCGGGGGACCGGGGAGCTGTTTTTT. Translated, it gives CASSPQRGTGELFF. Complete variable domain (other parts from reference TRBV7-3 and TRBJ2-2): GAGVSQTPSNKVTEKGKYVELRCDPISGHTALYWYRQSLGQGPEFLIYFQGTGAADDSGLPNDRFFAVRPEGSVSTLKIQRTERGDSAVYLCASSPQRGTGELFFGEGSRLTVL.

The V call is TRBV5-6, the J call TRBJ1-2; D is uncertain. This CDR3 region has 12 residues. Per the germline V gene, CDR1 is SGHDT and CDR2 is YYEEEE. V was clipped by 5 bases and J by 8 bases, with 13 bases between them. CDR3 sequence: CASSSPRRGYTF. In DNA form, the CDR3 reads TGTGCCAGCAGTTCTCCGAGACGGGGCTACACCTTC.